Listed here are 15 T cell receptor beta chains from one sample, sequenced in a study of metastatic and nonmetastatic thyroid tumors. Thyroid surgery was performed in patients who had received no treatment beforehand. TCRdb re-analyzed the PCR reads using MiXCR. The sample lists under 25,000 clones, 27% occurring once. The specimen was blood. All receptors come from a female donor with papillary thyroid cancer or a benign thyroid nodule (not recorded which). Some clones in this sample may be carry-over from other donors' samples.

This clone is deemed medium-sized (0.01 to 0.1%). The V gene is TRBV6-1, the J gene TRBJ2-3, with 8 bases lining up with TRBD2. This CDR3 is built from 15 residues. With 3 bases clipped from V and 3 bases from J, the junction kept 5 bases outside the gene matches. Germline lookup yields CDR1 MNHNS and CDR2 SASEGT. The CDR3 spells CASSEIAGGTDTQYF. As DNA, the CDR3 is TGTGCCAGCAGTGAGATTGCGGGAGGAACAGATACGCAGTATTTT.

The chain has TRBV5-1 and TRBJ1-2; 9 bases align to TRBD1. CDR1 is SGHRS, CDR2 YFSETQ, per germline. The CDR3 contains 14 residues. J was trimmed by 5 bases and V by 1 base; bases with no gene match: 3. The CDR3 spells CASSLNGQGYGYTF. DNA of the CDR3: TGCGCCAGCAGCTTGAACGGACAGGGGTATGGCTACACCTTC. The full variable domain, with the rest looked up from reference TRBV5-1 and TRBJ1-2, is KAGVTQTPRYLIKTRGQQVTLSCSPISGHRSVSWYQQTPGQGLQFLFEYFSETQRNKGNFPGRFSGRQFSNSRSEMNVSTLELGDSALYLCASSLNGQGYGYTFGSGTRLTVV.

There are many counts of this clone. J is TRBJ1-4 and V is TRBV4-3, with D tentatively TRBD1 (5 bases). Germline values: CDR1 LGHNA, CDR2 YSLEER. This CDR3 contains 15 residues. V gave up 2 bases and J gave up 4 bases, with 11 bases separating them. The CDR3 loop is CASSQHQGGNEKLFF. Here the CDR3 DNA reads TGCGCCAGCAGCCAACACCAGGGAGGTAATGAAAAACTGTTTTTT.

On this clone itself: One end of the junction does not line up with germline, which may come from a read error. The CDR3 region is CANSSWTSGKLYEQYF. CDR3 coding DNA: TGTGCCAACAGCTCCTGGACTAGCGGGAAGCTGTACGAGCAGTACTTC. V usage is TRBV11-3 and J usage is TRBJ2-7, with 12 bases identical to TRBD2. Germline CDR1 is SGHNT and CDR2 is YENEEA. This CDR3 is 16 amino acids long.

V gene TRBV6-2 or TRBV6-3 combines with J gene TRBJ2-1, with 9 bases aligning to TRBD2. This CDR3 comprises 15 residues. J lost 5 bases, V lost 8 bases, and 10 bases had no gene match. From germline, CDR1 is MNHEY and CDR2 SVGEGT. This CDR3 is CASRFTTSGNNEQFF. DNA of the CDR3: TGTGCCAGCCGATTCACGACTAGCGGAAACAATGAGCAGTTCTTC.

This clone occurred many times. This chain uses TRBV6-1 with TRBJ1-2; the match to TRBD1 covers 8 bases. The CDR3 spans 16 residues. V was clipped by 1 base and J by 4 bases; unmatched bases: 8. Germline loops: CDR1 MNHNS, CDR2 SASEGT. CDR3 region: CASSEEATGVSYGYTF. The CDR3 bases are TGTGCCAGCAGTGAAGAGGCGACAGGGGTCTCCTATGGCTACACCTTC.

This clone appeared a few times. The chain couples TRBV18 to TRBJ1-2; 10 bases map to TRBD1. V shed 3 bases and J 8 bases; nucleotides not matched to a gene: 3. Germline assignment: CDR1 KGHSH and CDR2 LQKENI. This CDR3 contains 13 residues. The CDR3 region is CASSPGTGAGYTF. CDR3 DNA: TGTGCCAGCTCACCCGGGACAGGGGCAGGCTACACCTTC.

This clone has at least ten counts. The chain recombines TRBV20-1 with TRBJ1-2; no reliable D call. CDR3 size: 14 residues. Germline CDR1 is DFQATT and CDR2 is SNEGSKA (reference sequence). V shed 1 base and J shed 8 bases, with 17 bases lying between them. The CDR3 nucleotides are TGCAGTGCTAGAGTGGGTTCGAGTATAGACGGCTACACCTTC. The encoded protein is CSARVGSSIDGYTF.

This clone was detected many times. A much more abundant neighbour one base away suggests this may be a read error. The chain recombines TRBV12-3 or TRBV12-4 with TRBJ2-7, with 10 bases fitting TRBD1. This CDR3 contains 12 residues. The CDR3, as DNA: TGTGCCGGCAGGACAGGGGGCTACGAGCAGTACTTC. It encodes CAGRTGGYEQYF.

This clone was detected ten times or more. V gene TRBV7-9 combines with J gene TRBJ1-1, with 8 bases matching TRBD1. The J segment lost 11 bases and the V segment lost 5 bases, leaving 10 bases of the junction unmatched. The CDR3 is made up of 13 amino acids. Germline CDR1 reads SEHNR; CDR2 reads FQNEAQ (reference sequence). The CDR3, as DNA: TGTGCCAGCAGCACGCAGGGGGCGAAAATGGCTTTCTTT. Translated: CASSTQGAKMAFF.

This chain links TRBV28 with TRBJ1-2; D is possibly TRBD1 (5 bases). The germline V gene encodes CDR1 MDHEN and CDR2 SYDVKM. This CDR3 contains 15 residues. V lost 3 bases and J 6 bases, leaving 17 bases between the germline ends. The CDR3 spells CASSFRRLGRNGYTF. The DNA for the CDR3 is TGTGCCAGCAGTTTCCGGCGACTGGGGCGGAATGGCTACACCTTC.

This clone was seen ten or more times. The CDR3 region is CASSTGTEETQYF. As DNA, the CDR3 is TGTGCCAGCAGTACCGGGACAGAAGAGACCCAGTACTTC. The V gene is TRBV27, the J gene TRBJ2-5; 7 nucleotides match TRBD1. J lost 3 bases, V lost 5 bases, and 3 bases had no gene match. CDR3 size: 13 residues. Germline-derived CDR1 and CDR2 are MNHEY and SMNVEV (reference sequence).

By share, this clone counts as medium-sized. The chain links TRBV27 to TRBJ2-3; TRBD1 or TRBD2 may be the D gene (5 bases each). Trimming removed 5 bases from V and 5 bases from J, with 20 bases in between. Germline V gene sequence: CDR1 MNHEY, CDR2 SMNVEV (reference sequence). CDR3 size: 16 residues. The CDR3 DNA reads TGTGCCAGCAGTCCCTTCGGACAAACTGAGGGAGATACGCAGTATTTT. This sequence encodes CASSPFGQTEGDTQYF.

At least ten counts were recorded for this clone. This CDR3 is also generated by other DNA sequences in the sample. The V gene is TRBV20-1, the J gene TRBJ2-3; TRBD1 matches 9 bases. The CDR3 is 15 residues long. Looked up from germline, CDR1 is DFQATT and CDR2 is SNEGSKA (reference sequence). J was trimmed by 4 bases and V by 3 bases; bases with no gene match: 8. The CDR3 region is CSASLRQGGADTQYF. The DNA for the CDR3 is TGCAGTGCTAGTTTGAGACAGGGGGGCGCAGATACGCAGTATTTT.

Of note for this clone: An end of the junction differs from the germline gene, which may be a read error. The chain uses TRBV3-1 and TRBJ2-7; 8 nucleotides agree with TRBD1. The length of the CDR3 is 14 residues. Germline V gene data show CDR1 as LGHDT and CDR2 as YNNKEL (reference sequence). CDR3 sequence: CASSQLDRGYGQYF. CDR3 nucleotides: TGTGCCAGCAGCCAGTTAGACAGGGGATACGGGCAGTACTTC.